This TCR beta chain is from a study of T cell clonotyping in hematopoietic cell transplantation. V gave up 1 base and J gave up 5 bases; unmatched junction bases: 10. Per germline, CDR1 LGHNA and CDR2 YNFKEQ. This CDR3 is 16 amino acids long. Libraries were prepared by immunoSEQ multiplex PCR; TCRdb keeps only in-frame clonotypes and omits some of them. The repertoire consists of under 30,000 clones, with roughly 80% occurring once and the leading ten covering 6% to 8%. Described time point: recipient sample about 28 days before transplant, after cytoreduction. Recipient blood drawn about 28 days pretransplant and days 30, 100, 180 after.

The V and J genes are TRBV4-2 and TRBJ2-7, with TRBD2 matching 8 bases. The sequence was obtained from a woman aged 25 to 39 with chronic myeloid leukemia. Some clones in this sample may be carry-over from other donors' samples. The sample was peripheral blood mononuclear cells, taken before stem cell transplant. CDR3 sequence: CASSQVGSGGSNEQYF. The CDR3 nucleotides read TGTGCCAGCAGCCAAGTGGGGAGCGGGGGATCTAACGAGCAGTACTTC.